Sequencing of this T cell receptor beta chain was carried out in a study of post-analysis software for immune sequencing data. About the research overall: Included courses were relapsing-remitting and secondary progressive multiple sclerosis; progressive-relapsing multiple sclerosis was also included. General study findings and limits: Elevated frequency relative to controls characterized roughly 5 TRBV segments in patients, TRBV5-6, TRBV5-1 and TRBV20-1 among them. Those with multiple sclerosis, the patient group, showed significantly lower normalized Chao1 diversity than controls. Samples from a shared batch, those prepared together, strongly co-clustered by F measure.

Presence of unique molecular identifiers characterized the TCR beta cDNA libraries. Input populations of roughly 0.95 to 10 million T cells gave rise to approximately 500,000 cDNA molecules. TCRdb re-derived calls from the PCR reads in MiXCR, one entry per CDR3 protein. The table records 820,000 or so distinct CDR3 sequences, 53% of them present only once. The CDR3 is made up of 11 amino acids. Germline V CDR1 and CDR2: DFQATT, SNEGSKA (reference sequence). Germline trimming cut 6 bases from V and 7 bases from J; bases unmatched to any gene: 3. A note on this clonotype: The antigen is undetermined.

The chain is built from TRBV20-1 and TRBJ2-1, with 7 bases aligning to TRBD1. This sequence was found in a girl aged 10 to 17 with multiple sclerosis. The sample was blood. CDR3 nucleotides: TGCAGTGCAACAGGGGTAAATGAGCAGTTCTTC. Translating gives CSATGVNEQFF.